This T cell receptor (beta chain) is from a study of shared clonotypes between healthy human individuals. At the level of the study: CD8 memory received one plate per donor, CD8 naive two, CD4 memory three and CD4 naive three.

Assay: immunoSEQ multiplex PCR; the TCRdb copy retains only in-frame clones and omits some. The table has roughly 2 million clones, roughly 95% seen once. CDR1 SGHNT and CDR2 YYREEE come from the germline V gene (reference sequence). CDR3 size: 15 residues. Between the trimmed V and J ends, which lost 5 bases and 5 bases, there was a span of 19 bases. The sequenced sample was naive CD4+ T cells sorted from blood. Subset here: CD45RA+ positively selected. The chain combines TRBV5-4 with TRBJ2-5; D might be TRBD2 (6 bases). The sequence came from a man aged 18 to 30 in good health. DNA of the CDR3: TGTGCCAGCAGGTCGGGAGACCCGAGGGTGGAGACCCAGTACTTC. This translates into CASRSGDPRVETQYF.